These 9 T cell receptor beta chains were all obtained from the same sample, sequenced in a study of shared clonotypes between healthy human individuals. Profiled with immunoSEQ multiplex PCR; TCRdb holds only in-frame clones, not every one. The sample includes 1.6 million or so clones, roughly 95% of them seen just once. Sequencing used naive CD4+ T cells sorted from blood. Subset of the sample: CD45RA+ positively selected. These receptor sequences come from a young man in good health.

This clone was counted once. The V call is TRBV6-4, the J call TRBJ2-1; no clear D gene. V gave up 3 bases and J gave up 0 bases, with 9 bases separating them. The CDR3 loop spans 15 amino acids. Germline V gene data show CDR1 as MRHNA and CDR2 as SNTAGT. The CDR3 DNA is TGTGCCAGCAGTGAAGGGCCCCACTCCTACAATGAGCAGTTCTTC. It is translated as CASSEGPHSYNEQFF.

The chain has TRBV11-2 and TRBJ2-2, with no clear D. The CDR3 runs 14 residues. CDR1 SGHAT and CDR2 FQNNGV come from the germline V gene. Between the trimmed V and J ends, which lost 1 base and 7 bases, there was a span of 10 bases. The CDR3 reads CASSLGTTGGELFF. CDR3 in DNA: TGTGCCAGCAGCTTAGGTACCACCGGCGGGGAGCTGTTTTTT.

This rearrangement joins TRBV18 to TRBJ2-1, with TRBD1 matching 9 bases. Germline CDR1 is KGHSH and CDR2 is LQKENI. The CDR3 contains 16 residues. J lost 5 bases, V lost 3 bases, and 8 bases had no gene match. CDR3 DNA sequence: TGTGCCAGCTCACCTTTGCCGGGACAGGGCGACAATGAGCAGTTCTTC. It yields the protein CASSPLPGQGDNEQFF.

This chain connects TRBV19 to TRBJ1-5; 7 nucleotides line up with TRBD1. This CDR3 spans 14 amino acids. J gave up 4 bases and V 7 bases, and 7 bases lay outside the gene matches. Germline V gene sequence: CDR1 LNHDA, CDR2 SQIVND (reference sequence). DNA of the CDR3: TGTGCCAGTACCCCACAGGGGATTAATCAGCCCCAGCATTTT. It is translated as CASTPQGINQPQHF. Full variable domain (rest looked up from reference TRBV19 and TRBJ1-5): DGGITQSPKYLFRKEGQNVTLSCEQNLNHDAMYWYRQDPGQGLRLIYYSQIVNDFQKGDIAEGYSVSREKKESFPLTVTSAQKNPTAFYLCASTPQGINQPQHFGDGTRLSIL.

A word on this clone: This sample includes further DNA sequences coding for the same CDR3. The chain couples TRBV5-4 to TRBJ2-7; D is ambiguous. Trimming took off 2 bases at V and 3 bases at J, with 6 bases between the two ends. Looked up from germline, CDR1 is SGHNT and CDR2 is YYREEE (reference sequence). The CDR3 runs 12 residues. The CDR3 is CASSLKGYEQYF. DNA for the CDR3: TGTGCCAGCAGCTTAAAGGGCTACGAGCAGTACTTC. Drawing the rest from reference TRBV5-4 and TRBJ2-7, the complete variable domain is ETGVTQSPTHLIKTRGQQVTLRCSSQSGHNTVSWYQQALGQGPQFIFQYYREEENGRGNFPPRFSGLQFPNYSSELNVNALELDDSALYLCASSLKGYEQYFGPGTRLTVT.

The genes are TRBV28 and TRBJ1-4; the D is unclear. CDR1 is MDHEN, CDR2 SYDVKM, per germline. This CDR3 is built from 12 residues. The germline V and J ends were trimmed by 8 bases and 8 bases, with 12 bases remaining between them. As DNA, the CDR3 is TGTGCCAGCGGGCCTCTTGGGGAAAAACTGTTTTTT. It specifies CASGPLGEKLFF.

The chain is built from TRBV6-1 and TRBJ1-2, with TRBD1 as a possible D gene (5 bases). The germline V gene encodes CDR1 MNHNS and CDR2 SASEGT. This CDR3 contains 15 residues. Trimming took off 6 bases at V and 6 bases at J, with 20 bases between the two ends. The CDR3, as DNA: TGTGCCAGCAGCCCCTGGTGGGGGGGGGAGGATGGCTACACCTTC. Amino acids: CASSPWWGGEDGYTF.

The chain employs TRBV13 and TRBJ2-7; a possible D gene is TRBD2 (5 bases). CDR3 length: 15 residues. V lost 5 bases and J lost 2, with 16 bases in between. Germline CDR1 is PRHDT and CDR2 is FYEKMQ (reference sequence). The CDR3 here is CASSPEVTRTYEQYF. As DNA, the CDR3 is TGTGCCAGCAGCCCGGAGGTCACGAGAACCTACGAGCAGTACTTC.

The chain couples TRBV7-9 to TRBJ2-7; TRBD1 aligns across 8 bases. Germline CDR1 is SEHNR and CDR2 is FQNEAQ (reference sequence). This CDR3 is built from 14 residues. The ends lost 4 bases at V and 2 bases at J; junction bases unmatched: 4. CDR3 sequence (DNA): TGTGCCAGCAGCTCGACAGGGGCCGCCTACGAGCAGTACTTC. It encodes CASSSTGAAYEQYF. Variable domain in full (rest from reference TRBV7-9 and TRBJ2-7): DTGVSQNPRHKITKRGQNVTFRCDPISEHNRLYWYRQTLGQGPEFLTYFQNEAQLEKSRLLSDRFSAERPKGSFSTLEIQRTEQGDSAMYLCASSSTGAAYEQYFGPGTRLTVT.